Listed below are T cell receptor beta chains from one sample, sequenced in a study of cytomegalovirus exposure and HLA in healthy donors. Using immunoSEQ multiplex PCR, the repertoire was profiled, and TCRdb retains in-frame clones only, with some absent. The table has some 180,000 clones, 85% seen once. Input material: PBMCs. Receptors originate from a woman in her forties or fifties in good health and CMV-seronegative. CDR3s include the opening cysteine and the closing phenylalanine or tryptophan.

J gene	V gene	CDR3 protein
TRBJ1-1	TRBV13	CASSSTQENTEAFF
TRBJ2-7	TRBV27	CASRTSGSYEQYF
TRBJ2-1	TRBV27	CASSPSGSYNEQFF
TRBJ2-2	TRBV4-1	CASSQDPSGSAGELFF
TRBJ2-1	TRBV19	CASSIAGIGTAGNEQFF
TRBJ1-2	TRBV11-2	CASSFRQDYGYTF
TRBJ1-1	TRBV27	CASSPRQGVNTEAFF
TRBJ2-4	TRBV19	CASTPLGGTGGKGKNIQYF
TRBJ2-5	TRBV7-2	CASSRSSGGYQETQYF
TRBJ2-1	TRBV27	CASSRLPPGNEQFF
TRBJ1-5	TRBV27	CASSLEGVGNQPQHF
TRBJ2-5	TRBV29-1	CSVEAAPGGPGTQYF
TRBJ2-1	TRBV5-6	CASSTTGFNEQFF
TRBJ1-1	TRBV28	CASSLPSTVNTEAFF
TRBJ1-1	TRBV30	CAWKGQDTEAFF
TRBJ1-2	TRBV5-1	CASSLMGDGYTF
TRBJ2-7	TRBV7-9	CASSLDSGRIYYEQYF
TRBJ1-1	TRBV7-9	CASSLGGGLNTEAFF
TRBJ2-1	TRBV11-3	CASSLAGSTYNEQFF
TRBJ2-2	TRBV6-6	CASSYPRTGDTGELFF
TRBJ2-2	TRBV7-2	CASRAGQGELFF
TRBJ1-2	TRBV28	CASRAAPNYGYTF